This T cell receptor beta chain comes out of a study of regulatory T cells in long-lasting Graves disease. Notes on this clonotype: Its target is not known.

CDR1 is SGHAT and CDR2 is FQDESV in the germline V gene (reference sequence). Trimming took 5 bases from V and 2 from J; bases not matched to a gene: 11. The CDR3 covers 18 residues. Arm-PCR of CDR3 regions and iRepertoire HTBI primers were the basis on which TCR beta libraries were built. Per the authors' pipeline: Identification across samples found about 65 TRBV and about 13 TRBJ segments. Via MiXCR, TCRdb re-called the multiplex PCR reads, giving one row per CDR3 protein. The V and J calls and clone size come from TCRdb's table, not from the authors' own analysis. Here the sample spans 400,000 to 500,000 distinct CDR3 sequences, over 20% being singletons. General study results and limits: Favoring TRBV28, TRBJ1-2 and TRBJ2-5 was a feature seen in persistent disease.

Time point noted: persistent/refractory GD, antithyroid drugs over 5 years with positive TRAb. The authors made the TCR library using RNA they extracted from PBMCs. The input for sequencing was peripheral blood mononuclear cells (PBMCs), taken when the disease was refractory, from a patient treated with antithyroid drugs. The TCR originated in a female donor with Graves disease. This chain links TRBV11-1 with TRBJ2-6; 8 positions match TRBD1. This chain's CDR3 is CASSPRKGQEAGANVLTF. CDR3 sequence (DNA): TGTGCCAGCAGCCCCAGGAAGGGACAGGAGGCTGGGGCCAACGTCCTGACTTTC.